The present T cell receptor (beta chain) was sequenced within a study of response to subunit inactivated influenza vaccine. Study results and caveats: Authors suggested few new T cells are recruited by each seasonal influenza vaccination.

TCRdb fed the RT-PCR reads into MiXCR, producing one record per CDR3 protein. The sample holds around 580,000 distinct CDR3 sequences, about an eighth seen once. This clonotype has a handful of counts. Its antigen is as yet unknown. The sequence came from a middle-aged man who received an inactivated influenza vaccine. The specimen comprised PBMCs from blood, sampled on the day of vaccination.

The CDR3 coding sequence is TGTGCCAGCAGTTATTTTGGGACAGGGGGCGCCCAATATAATTCACCCCTCCACTTT. Translating gives CASSYFGTGGAQYNSPLHF. The chain combines TRBV6-5 with TRBJ1-6, with 12 bases aligning to TRBD1. The CDR3 contains 19 residues. Trimming cost V 3 bases and J 4 bases; bases outside gene matches: 10. The V gene's germline CDR1 is MNHEY and CDR2 SVGAGI.